Listed here are 3 T cell receptor beta chains from one sample, sequenced in a study of blood T cell repertoires in COVID-19. The method was immunoSEQ multiplex PCR; TCRdb's version includes in-frame clones alone and lacks a portion of them. Of around 70,000 clones listed, more than 75% are singletons. The sequenced material came from peripheral blood. The receptors stem from a human donor in a cohort sampled during active COVID-19.

The J gene is TRBJ1-3, the V gene TRBV6-6; the D is unclear. Looked up from germline, CDR1 is MNHNY and CDR2 is SVGAGI (reference sequence). The CDR3 runs 16 residues. Trimming stripped 2 bases from V and 2 bases from J, with 13 bases between. The CDR3 bases are TGTGCCAGCAGTTACGACCGCGGGGTGACTGGAAACACCATATATTTT. Translating gives CASSYDRGVTGNTIYF.

The chain recombines TRBV7-3 with TRBJ2-7; 8 positions agree with TRBD2. Germline CDR1 is SGHTA and CDR2 is FQGTGA. This CDR3 comprises 15 residues. The J segment lost 4 bases and the V segment lost 4 bases, leaving 9 bases of the junction unmatched. This CDR3 is CASSYSGASIYEQYF. The CDR3 DNA follows: TGTGCCAGCAGCTATAGCGGGGCCTCTATATACGAGCAGTACTTC.

This clone was detected once. The gene calls are TRBV7-2 and TRBJ1-2, with D perhaps matching TRBD1 (5 bases). This CDR3 spans 17 amino acids. Germline V gives CDR1 SGHTA, CDR2 FQGNSA. Trimming removed 2 bases at V and 8 bases at J, with 24 bases between. The CDR3 nucleotides read TGTGCCAGCAGCTTAAATCAGGGTTTGATTGGTAACGGCGGCTACACCTTC. Protein product: CASSLNQGLIGNGGYTF.